The entry that follows covers one T cell receptor beta chain sequence. This entry is derived from a study of blood T cell repertoires in COVID-19. Profiled with immunoSEQ multiplex PCR; TCRdb holds only in-frame clones, not every one. The sample lists 250,000 to 300,000 clones, approximately 90% occurring once. This CDR3 contains 15 residues. V dropped 0 bases and J dropped 2 bases, with 8 bases sitting between them. Germline values: CDR1 KGHSH, CDR2 LQKENI. The V call is TRBV18, the J call TRBJ2-1; no firm D call. This receptor was obtained from a woman aged 55-70 years in a cohort exposed to, infected with or recovered from COVID-19 (not recorded which). Sequences were obtained from PBMCs or T cells enriched from blood (not recorded which). CDR3: CASSPPSPAYNEQFF. CDR3 in DNA: TGTGCCAGCTCACCACCTTCGCCAGCCTACAATGAGCAGTTCTTC.